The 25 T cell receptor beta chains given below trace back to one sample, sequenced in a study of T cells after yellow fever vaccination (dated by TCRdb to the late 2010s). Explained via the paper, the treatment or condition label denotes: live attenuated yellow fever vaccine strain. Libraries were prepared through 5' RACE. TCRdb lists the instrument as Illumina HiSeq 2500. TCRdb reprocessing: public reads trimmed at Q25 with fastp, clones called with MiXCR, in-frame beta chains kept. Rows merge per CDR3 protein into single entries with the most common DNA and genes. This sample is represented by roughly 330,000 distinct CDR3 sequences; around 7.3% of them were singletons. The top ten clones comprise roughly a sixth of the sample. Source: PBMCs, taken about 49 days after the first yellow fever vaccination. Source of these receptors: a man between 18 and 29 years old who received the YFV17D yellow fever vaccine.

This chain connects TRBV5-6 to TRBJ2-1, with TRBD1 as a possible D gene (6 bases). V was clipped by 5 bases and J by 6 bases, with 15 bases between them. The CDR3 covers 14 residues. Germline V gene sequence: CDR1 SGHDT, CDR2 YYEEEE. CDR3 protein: CASSSKTGTNEQFF. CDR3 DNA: TGTGCCAGCAGTTCTAAAACAGGGACCAATGAGCAGTTCTTC.

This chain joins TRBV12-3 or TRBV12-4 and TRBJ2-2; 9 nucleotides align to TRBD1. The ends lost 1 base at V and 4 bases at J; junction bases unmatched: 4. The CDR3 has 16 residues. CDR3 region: CASSLGWDRATGELFF. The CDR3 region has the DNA TGTGCCAGCAGTTTAGGTTGGGACAGGGCCACCGGGGAGCTGTTTTTT.

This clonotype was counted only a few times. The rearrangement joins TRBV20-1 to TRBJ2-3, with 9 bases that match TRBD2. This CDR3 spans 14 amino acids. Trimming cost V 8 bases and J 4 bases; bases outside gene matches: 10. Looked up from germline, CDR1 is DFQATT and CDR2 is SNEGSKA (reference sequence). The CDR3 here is CSYSGGPGADTQYF. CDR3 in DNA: TGCAGTTATAGCGGGGGCCCAGGGGCAGATACGCAGTATTTT.

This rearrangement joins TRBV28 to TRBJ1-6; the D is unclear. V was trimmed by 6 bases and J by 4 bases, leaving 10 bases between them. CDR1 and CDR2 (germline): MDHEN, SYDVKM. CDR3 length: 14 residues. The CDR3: CASRLRGYNSPLHF. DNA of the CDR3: TGTGCCAGCAGACTCCGGGGTTATAATTCACCCCTCCACTTT.

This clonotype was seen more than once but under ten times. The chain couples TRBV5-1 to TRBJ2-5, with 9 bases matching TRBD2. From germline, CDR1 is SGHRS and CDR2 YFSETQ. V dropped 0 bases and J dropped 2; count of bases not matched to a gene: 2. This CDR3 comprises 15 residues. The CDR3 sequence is CASSLVSGGQETQYF. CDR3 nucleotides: TGCGCCAGCAGCTTGGTTAGCGGGGGACAAGAGACCCAGTACTTC.

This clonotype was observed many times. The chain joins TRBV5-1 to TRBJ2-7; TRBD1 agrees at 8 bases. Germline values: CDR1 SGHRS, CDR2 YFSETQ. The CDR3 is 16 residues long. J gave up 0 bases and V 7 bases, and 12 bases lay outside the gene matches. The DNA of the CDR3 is TGCGCCAGCGGGGCCCCACAGGGGGGTACCTCCTACGAGCAGTACTTC. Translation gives CASGAPQGGTSYEQYF.

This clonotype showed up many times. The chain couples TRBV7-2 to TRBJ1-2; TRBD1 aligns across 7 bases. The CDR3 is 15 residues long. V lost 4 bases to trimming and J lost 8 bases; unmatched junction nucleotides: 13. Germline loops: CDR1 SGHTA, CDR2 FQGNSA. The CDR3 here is CASSSGPDRVWGYTF. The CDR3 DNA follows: TGTGCCAGCAGCTCGGGCCCAGACAGGGTTTGGGGCTACACCTTC.

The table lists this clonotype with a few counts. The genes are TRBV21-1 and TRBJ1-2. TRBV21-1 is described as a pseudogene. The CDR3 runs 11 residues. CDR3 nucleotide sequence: TGTGCCAGCAGCCGTGACGGGGGCTACACCTTC. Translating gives CASSRDGGYTF.

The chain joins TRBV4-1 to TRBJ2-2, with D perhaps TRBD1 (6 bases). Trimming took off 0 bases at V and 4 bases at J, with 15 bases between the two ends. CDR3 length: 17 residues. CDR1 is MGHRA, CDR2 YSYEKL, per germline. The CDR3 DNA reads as TGCGCCAGCAGCCAAGAGTTTAGGACAGACCCCACCGGGGAGCTGTTTTTT. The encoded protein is CASSQEFRTDPTGELFF.

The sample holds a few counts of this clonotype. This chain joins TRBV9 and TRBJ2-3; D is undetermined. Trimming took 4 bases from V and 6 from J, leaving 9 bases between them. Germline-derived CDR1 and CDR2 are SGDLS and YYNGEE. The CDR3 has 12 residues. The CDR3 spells CASSHDRDTQYF. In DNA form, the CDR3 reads TGTGCCAGCAGCCACGATAGGGATACGCAGTATTTT.

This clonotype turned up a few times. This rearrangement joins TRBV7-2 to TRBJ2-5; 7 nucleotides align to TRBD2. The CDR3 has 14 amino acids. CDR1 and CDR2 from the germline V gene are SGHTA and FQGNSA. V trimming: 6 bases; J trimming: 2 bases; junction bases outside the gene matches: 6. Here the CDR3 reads CASSLSGRQETQYF. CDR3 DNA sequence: TGTGCCAGCAGTCTTAGCGGGCGACAAGAGACCCAGTACTTC.

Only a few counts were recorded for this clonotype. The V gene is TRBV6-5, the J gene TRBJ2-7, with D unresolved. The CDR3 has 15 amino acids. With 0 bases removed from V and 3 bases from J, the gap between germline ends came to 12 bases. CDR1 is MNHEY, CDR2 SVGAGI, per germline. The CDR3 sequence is CASSYSGEPYYEQYV. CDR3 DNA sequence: TGTGCCAGCAGTTACTCGGGTGAACCGTACTACGAGCAGTACGTC.

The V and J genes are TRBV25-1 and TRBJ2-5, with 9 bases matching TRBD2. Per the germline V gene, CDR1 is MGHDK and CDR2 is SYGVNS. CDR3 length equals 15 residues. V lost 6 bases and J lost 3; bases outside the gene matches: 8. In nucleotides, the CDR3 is TGTGCCAGCAGGCGGGGGGGGCACTCAGAAGAGACCCAGTACTTC. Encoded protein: CASRRGGHSEETQYF.

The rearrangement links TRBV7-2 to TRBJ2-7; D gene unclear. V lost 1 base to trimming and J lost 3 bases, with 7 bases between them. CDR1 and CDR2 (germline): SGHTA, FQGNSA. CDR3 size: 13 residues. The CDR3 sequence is CASSLGSGYEQYV. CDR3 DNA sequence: TGTGCCAGCAGCTTAGGGTCCGGCTACGAGCAGTACGTC.

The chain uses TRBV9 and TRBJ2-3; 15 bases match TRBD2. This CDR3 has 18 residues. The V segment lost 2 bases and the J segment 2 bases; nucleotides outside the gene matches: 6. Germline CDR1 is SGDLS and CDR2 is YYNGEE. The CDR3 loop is CASSVKGLAGGYTDTQYF. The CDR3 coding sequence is TGTGCCAGCAGCGTTAAGGGACTAGCGGGGGGCTACACAGATACGCAGTATTTT. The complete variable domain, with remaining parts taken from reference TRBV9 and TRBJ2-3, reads DSGVTQTPKHLITATGQRVTLRCSPRSGDLSVYWYQQSLDQGLQFLIQYYNGEERAKGNILERFSAQQFPDLHSELNLSSLELGDSALYFCASSVKGLAGGYTDTQYFGPGTRLTVL.

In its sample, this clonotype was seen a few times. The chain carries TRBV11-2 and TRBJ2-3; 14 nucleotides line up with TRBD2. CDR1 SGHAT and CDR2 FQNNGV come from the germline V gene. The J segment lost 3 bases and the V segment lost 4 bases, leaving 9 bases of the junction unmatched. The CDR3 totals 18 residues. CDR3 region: CASSSRLAGGPKTDTQYF. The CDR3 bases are TGTGCCAGCAGCTCCCGACTAGCGGGGGGGCCCAAGACAGATACGCAGTATTTT.

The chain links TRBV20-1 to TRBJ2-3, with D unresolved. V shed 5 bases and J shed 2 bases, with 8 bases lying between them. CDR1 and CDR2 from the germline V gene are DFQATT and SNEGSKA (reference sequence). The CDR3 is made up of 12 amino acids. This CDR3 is CSAPTYTDTQYF. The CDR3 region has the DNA TGCAGTGCTCCAACCTACACAGATACGCAGTATTTT.

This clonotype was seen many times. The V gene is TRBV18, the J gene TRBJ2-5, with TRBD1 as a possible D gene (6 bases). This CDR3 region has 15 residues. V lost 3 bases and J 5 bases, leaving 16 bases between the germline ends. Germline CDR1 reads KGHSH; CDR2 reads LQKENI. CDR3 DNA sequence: TGTGCCAGCTCACCGCCACAGGGAATCTGGGAGACCCAGTACTTC. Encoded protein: CASSPPQGIWETQYF.

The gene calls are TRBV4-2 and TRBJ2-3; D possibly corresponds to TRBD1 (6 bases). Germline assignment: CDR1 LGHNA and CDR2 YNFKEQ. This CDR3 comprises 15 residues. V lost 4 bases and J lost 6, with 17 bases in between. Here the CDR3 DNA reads TGTGCCAGCAGCCTTCGAACTGGGGGCCCGGATACGCAGTATTTT. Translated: CASSLRTGGPDTQYF.

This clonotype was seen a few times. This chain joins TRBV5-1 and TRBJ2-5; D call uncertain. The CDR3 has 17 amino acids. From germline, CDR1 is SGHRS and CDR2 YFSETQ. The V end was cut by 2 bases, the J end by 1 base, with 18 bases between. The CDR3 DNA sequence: TGCGCCAGCAGCTTAACCCGGACCCTTGAAACCCAAGAGACCCAGTACTTC. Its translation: CASSLTRTLETQETQYF.

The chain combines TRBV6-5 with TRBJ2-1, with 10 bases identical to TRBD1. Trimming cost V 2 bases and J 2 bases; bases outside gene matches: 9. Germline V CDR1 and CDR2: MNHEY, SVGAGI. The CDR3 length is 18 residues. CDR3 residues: CASSYLRTGTGAYNEQFF. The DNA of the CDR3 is TGTGCCAGCAGTTACCTCCGAACCGGGACAGGGGCCTACAATGAGCAGTTCTTC.

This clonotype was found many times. The CDR3: CASNGDRTDTQYF. In nucleotides, the CDR3 is TGTGCCAGCAACGGCGATCGCACAGATACGCAGTATTTT. The chain recombines TRBV25-1 with TRBJ2-3, with D hard to call. The germline gives CDR1 MGHDK, CDR2 SYGVNS. Trimming pared 7 bases from V and 1 base from J, leaving 9 bases between. This CDR3 spans 13 amino acids.

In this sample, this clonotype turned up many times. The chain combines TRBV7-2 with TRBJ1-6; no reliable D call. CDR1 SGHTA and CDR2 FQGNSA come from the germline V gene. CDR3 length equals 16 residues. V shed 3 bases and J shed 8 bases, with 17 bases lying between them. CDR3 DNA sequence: TGTGCCAGCAGCTTTCTAACACGACACCAATATTCACCCCTCCACTTT. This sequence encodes CASSFLTRHQYSPLHF.

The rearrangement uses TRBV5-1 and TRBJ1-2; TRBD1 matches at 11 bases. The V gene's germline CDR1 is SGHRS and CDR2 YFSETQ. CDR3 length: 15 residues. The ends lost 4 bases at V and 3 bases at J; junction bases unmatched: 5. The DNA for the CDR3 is TGCGCCAGCAGCAGTCCGGGACAGGGGGACTATGGCTACACCTTC. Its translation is CASSSPGQGDYGYTF.

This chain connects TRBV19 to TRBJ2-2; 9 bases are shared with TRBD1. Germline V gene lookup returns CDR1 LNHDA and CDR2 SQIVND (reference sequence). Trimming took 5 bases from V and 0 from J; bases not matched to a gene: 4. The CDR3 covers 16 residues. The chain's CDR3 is CASSARQGANTGELFF. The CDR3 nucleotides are TGTGCCAGTAGTGCAAGACAGGGGGCGAACACCGGGGAGCTGTTTTTT.